The 25 T cell receptor beta chains reported below all come from one sample, sequenced in a study of glioma-infiltrating T cells after dendritic cell vaccination (dated by TCRdb to 2016 to 2018). Libraries came from the immunoSEQ multiplex PCR assay. TCRdb obtained this table from immuneACCESS and retained in-frame rearrangements with V and J assigned. These tables miss some clones; where compared with another copy, unresolved V genes account for less than half of the shortfall, and the remainder is unexplained. This sample lists roughly 82,000 clones; roughly 90% were detected once. 3% to 3.5% of the sample goes to the ten largest clones. The starting material was blood, obtained before dendritic cell vaccination. The receptor set was obtained from a human donor with glioblastoma.

J is TRBJ2-7 and V is TRBV14; 9 nucleotides line up with TRBD1. J was trimmed by 4 bases and V by 3 bases; bases with no gene match: 7. The CDR3 runs 15 residues. The V gene's germline CDR1 is SGHDN and CDR2 FVKESK. The CDR3 here is CASSHLQGASYEQYF. The CDR3 nucleotides are TGTGCCAGCAGCCATCTACAGGGGGCGTCTTACGAGCAGTACTTC. The entire variable domain, with the rest obtained from reference TRBV14 and TRBJ2-7, is as follows: EAGVTQFPSHSVIEKGQTVTLRCDPISGHDNLYWYRRVMGKEIKFLLHFVKESKQDESGMPNNRFLAERTGGTYSTLKVQPAELEDSGVYFCASSHLQGASYEQYFGPGTRLTVT.

This chain joins TRBV6-5 and TRBJ1-6; 10 bases fit TRBD1. This CDR3 comprises 15 residues. V lost 6 bases and J lost 10; bases outside the gene matches: 9. CDR1 is MNHEY, CDR2 SVGAGI, per germline. CDR3 bases: TGTGCCAGCAGCAGCCGGGACAGGGGAGGGTCACCCCTCCACTTT. Amino acids: CASSSRDRGGSPLHF.

The V and J genes are TRBV28 and TRBJ1-4; a possible D gene is TRBD1 (5 bases). Germline-derived CDR1 and CDR2 are MDHEN and SYDVKM. The CDR3 has 15 residues. V was trimmed by 4 bases and J by 8 bases, leaving 17 bases between them. In DNA, the CDR3 is TGTGCCAGCAGTTCACAGGACGGTGGCCGGGAAAAACTGTTTTTT. Amino acid sequence: CASSSQDGGREKLFF.

The V call is TRBV6-6, the J call TRBJ2-7; weak D call: TRBD1 (5 bases). V shed 4 bases and J shed 2 bases, with 9 bases lying between them. Germline-derived CDR1 and CDR2 are MNHNY and SVGAGI (reference sequence). The CDR3 contains 13 residues. The DNA for the CDR3 is TGTGCCAGCAGTTCTAGGACACCCTACGAGCAGTACTTC. Its protein product is CASSSRTPYEQYF.

The chain combines TRBV18 with TRBJ1-2; weak D call: TRBD1 (5 bases). V dropped 2 bases and J dropped 0 bases, with 13 bases sitting between them. Germline values: CDR1 KGHSH, CDR2 LQKENI. The length of the CDR3 is 16 residues. CDR3 DNA sequence: TGTGCCAGCTCACCAGGGGCAGCCTTAACTAACTATGGCTACACCTTC. This encodes CASSPGAALTNYGYTF.

The chain uses TRBV5-1 and TRBJ1-2; D might be TRBD1 (5 bases). CDR1 SGHRS and CDR2 YFSETQ come from the germline V gene. The V end lost 3 bases, the J end lost 6 bases, and 12 bases lay between the germline ends. The CDR3 totals 13 residues. The CDR3 coding sequence is TGCGCCAGCAGCTGGCAGGGTAGGGATGGCTACACCTTC. It is translated as CASSWQGRDGYTF.

The rearrangement links TRBV7-9 to TRBJ2-3; D is unresolved. V was cut by 1 base and J by 2 bases, with 10 bases left in between. Germline V gene lookup returns CDR1 SEHNR and CDR2 FQNEAQ (reference sequence). CDR3 length equals 15 residues. Written as DNA, the CDR3 is TGTGCCAGCAGCTTAGACGAATGGGCCACAGATACGCAGTATTTT. As protein: CASSLDEWATDTQYF.

This clone was seen just once. The CDR3 loop reads CASSEGLQGGQGHEQFF. DNA of the CDR3: TGTGCCAGCAGTGAAGGATTACAGGGGGGTCAGGGCCATGAGCAGTTCTTC. V gene TRBV6-1 combines with J gene TRBJ2-1, with TRBD1 matching 8 bases. CDR1 and CDR2 (germline): MNHNS, SASEGT. V lost 1 base and J lost 8; bases outside the gene matches: 13. The CDR3 runs 17 residues.

This clone was seen just once. This rearrangement joins TRBV5-1 to TRBJ2-7; tentatively, D is TRBD2 (6 bases). Trimming left V 3 bases short and J 0 bases short, with 13 bases between. The CDR3 has 15 amino acids. Per the germline V gene, CDR1 is SGHRS and CDR2 is YFSETQ. The CDR3 spells CASSSPSASSYEQYF. In DNA form, the CDR3 reads TGCGCCAGCAGCTCACCTAGCGCCAGCTCCTACGAGCAGTACTTC.

V is TRBV6-5 and J is TRBJ2-3; D not certain. V lost 6 bases and J 1 base, leaving 8 bases between the germline ends. CDR3 length equals 13 residues. The germline V gene has CDR1 MNHEY and CDR2 SVGAGI. CDR3 sequence (DNA): TGTGCCAGCAGGACCAGCGGCACAGATACGCAGTATTTT. Its translation is CASRTSGTDTQYF.

The sample holds a few counts of this clone. The genes are TRBV4-1 and TRBJ2-7; 11 bases fit TRBD1. The CDR3 runs 14 residues. CDR1 is MGHRA, CDR2 YSYEKL, per germline. The V segment lost 1 base and the J segment 6 bases; nucleotides outside the gene matches: 2. The CDR3 protein is CASSQGTGGAEQYF. The CDR3, as DNA: TGCGCCAGCAGCCAAGGGACAGGGGGCGCCGAGCAGTACTTC.

Note on this clone: Lacking the conserved final phenylalanine or tryptophan, this CDR3 likely reflects a read error. The V and J genes are TRBV5-6 and TRBJ1-2; D gene uncertain. Trimming cost V 0 bases and J 1 base, with 7 bases left between them. The germline V gene has CDR1 SGHDT and CDR2 YYEEEE. The CDR3 is 14 amino acids. The CDR3 loop is CASSLGGVNYGYTS. The CDR3 coding sequence is TGTGCCAGCAGCTTGGGGGGAGTTAACTATGGCTACACCTCC.

The V call is TRBV9, the J call TRBJ1-1; 7 bases map to TRBD1. V shed 4 bases and J 7 bases; nucleotides not matched to a gene: 10. This CDR3 contains 14 residues. Germline-derived CDR1 and CDR2 are SGDLS and YYNGEE. CDR3 amino acids: CASSILTGPHEAFF. CDR3 DNA sequence: TGTGCCAGCAGCATCTTGACAGGGCCCCATGAAGCTTTCTTT. The complete variable domain, with remaining parts taken from reference TRBV9 and TRBJ1-1, reads DSGVTQTPKHLITATGQRVTLRCSPRSGDLSVYWYQQSLDQGLQFLIQYYNGEERAKGNILERFSAQQFPDLHSELNLSSLELGDSALYFCASSILTGPHEAFFGQGTRLTVV.

V usage is TRBV5-4 and J usage is TRBJ1-6; 10 positions agree with TRBD1. CDR1 and CDR2 (germline): SGHNT, YYREEE (reference sequence). V dropped 8 bases and J dropped 6; count of bases not matched to a gene: 5. This CDR3 is built from 14 residues. CDR3 region: CASAWDRGNSPLHF. Written as DNA, the CDR3 is TGTGCCAGTGCCTGGGACAGGGGTAATTCACCCCTCCACTTT.

This clone appeared once. The chain has TRBV11-2 and TRBJ2-5; no firm D call. V lost 2 bases, J lost 4 bases, and 5 bases lay in between. This CDR3 has 12 residues. CDR1 is SGHAT and CDR2 is FQNNGV in the germline V gene. CDR3 amino acids: CASSLPGETQYF. The DNA of the CDR3 is TGTGCCAGCAGCTTACCGGGAGAGACCCAGTACTTC.

The CDR3 loop reads CASRPGTGFAGELFF. CDR3 DNA sequence: TGCGCCAGCAGGCCCGGGACAGGGTTCGCCGGGGAGCTGTTTTTT. The chain has TRBV5-1 and TRBJ2-2; 9 bases line up with TRBD1. Losses at the gene ends were 5 bases for V and 6 bases for J; bases not matched to a gene: 8. Germline CDR1 SGHRS, CDR2 YFSETQ. CDR3 length: 15 amino acids.

The chain joins TRBV18 to TRBJ1-1; weak D call: TRBD1 (5 bases). The germline CDR1 and CDR2 sequences are KGHSH and LQKENI. This CDR3 is built from 13 residues. Trimming removed 6 bases at V and 4 bases at J, with 12 bases between. Here the CDR3 DNA reads TGTGCCAGCTCGCTCGGGGGGGTCACTGAAGCTTTCTTT. Translating it yields CASSLGGVTEAFF.

The gene calls are TRBV6-6 and TRBJ2-1, with 8 bases that match TRBD2. CDR3 length: 14 residues. The V gene end was trimmed by 7 bases and the J gene end by 4 bases; junction bases not matched to a gene: 6. Germline loops: CDR1 MNHNY, CDR2 SVGAGI (reference sequence). The CDR3 region has the DNA TGTGCCAGCACCCCGGGACTAGTTTACAATGAGCAGTTCTTC. Its protein is CASTPGLVYNEQFF.

The V gene is TRBV5-3, the J gene TRBJ1-1; D may be TRBD1 (6 bases). TRBV5-3 is annotated as an ORF whose role is uncertain. V was shortened by 4 bases and J by 5 bases, with 15 bases between the two germline ends. There are 14 residues in the CDR3. This CDR3 is CARSQDRGGTEAFF. CDR3 coding DNA: TGTGCCAGAAGCCAAGACAGAGGGGGAACTGAAGCTTTCTTT.

This chain links TRBV7-3 with TRBJ2-1; 10 bases line up with TRBD2. The CDR3 is 12 residues long. The germline CDR1 and CDR2 sequences are SGHTA and FQGTGA. V lost 5 bases and J lost 15; bases outside the gene matches: 7. CDR3 in DNA: TGTGCCAGCAGCCCCGCTAGCGGGGGACTGTTCTTC. This codes for CASSPASGGLFF. Together with reference TRBV7-3 and TRBJ2-1, the CDR3 gives the full variable domain: GAGVSQTPSNKVTEKGKYVELRCDPISGHTALYWYRQSLGQGPEFLIYFQGTGAADDSGLPNDRFFAVRPEGSVSTLKIQRTERGDSAVYLCASSPASGGLFFGPGTRLTVL.

This clone was observed a single time. The chain is built from TRBV9 and TRBJ2-5, with D perhaps TRBD2 (6 bases). The CDR3 consists of 14 residues. Between the trimmed V and J ends, which lost 6 bases and 4 bases, there was a span of 16 bases. In germline, CDR1 is SGDLS, CDR2 YYNGEE. CDR3 in DNA: TGTGCCAGCACTAAGAGGGAGGAAGGAGAGACCCAGTACTTC. It is translated as CASTKREEGETQYF. Complete variable domain (other parts from reference TRBV9 and TRBJ2-5): DSGVTQTPKHLITATGQRVTLRCSPRSGDLSVYWYQQSLDQGLQFLIQYYNGEERAKGNILERFSAQQFPDLHSELNLSSLELGDSALYFCASTKREEGETQYFGPGTRLLVL.

The chain links TRBV18 to TRBJ2-5; D is perhaps TRBD1 (6 bases). The germline V gene has CDR1 KGHSH and CDR2 LQKENI. Deletions cut 2 bases from V and 5 bases from J, with 27 bases between. The CDR3 is 19 amino acids. Here the CDR3 DNA reads TGTGCCAGCTCACCAATAAGCGTACAGGGTAGGAGTTCGGTGGAGACCCAGTACTTC. Translated: CASSPISVQGRSSVETQYF.

The chain combines TRBV5-6 with TRBJ1-2; weak D call: TRBD1 (5 bases). The CDR3 extends over 14 amino acids. Trimming cost V 4 bases and J 0 bases, with 10 bases left between them. Germline V CDR1 and CDR2: SGHDT, YYEEEE. The CDR3 DNA reads as TGTGCCAGCAGCCCCCGCAGGGCTAACTATGGCTACACCTTC. It is translated as CASSPRRANYGYTF.

The rearrangement joins TRBV6-5 to TRBJ1-2; tentatively, D is TRBD1 (6 bases). Germline CDR1 and CDR2: MNHEY and SVGAGI. The CDR3 spans 13 residues. The V and J ends lost 7 bases and 5 bases respectively, with 14 bases between them. The CDR3 coding sequence is TGTGCCAGCACCAACAGGGCAGGGTATGGCTACACCTTC. Its protein is CASTNRAGYGYTF.

In DNA form, the CDR3 reads TGTGCCAGCAGTTTACGCAGGGATAGTTCACCCCTCCACTTT. Protein: CASSLRRDSSPLHF. The chain joins TRBV27 to TRBJ1-6; tentative D call: TRBD1 (5 bases). The CDR3 has 14 amino acids. V was cut by 2 bases and J by 9 bases, with 11 bases left in between. From germline, CDR1 is MNHEY and CDR2 SMNVEV (reference sequence).